These T cell receptor beta chains were read from a single sample in a study of blood T cell repertoires in COVID-19. Assay: immunoSEQ multiplex PCR; the TCRdb copy retains only in-frame clones and omits some. The table has over 200,000 clones, 86% seen once; the top ten hold around 16%. The source material was PBMCs or T cells enriched from blood (not recorded which). Source of these receptors: a man aged 18-30 years who had recovered from COVID-19. Each CDR3 is given with its conserved first and last residue. The D gene is left open where the match is weak. Clone size, where shown, is once, few, many, or a class for clones that have expanded.

CDR3: CSASRRAGVGNEQFF; DNA: TGCAGTGCTAGTCGACGAGCGGGAGTCGGTAATGAGCAGTTCTTC; V: TRBV20-1; size: -; D: TRBD2; J: TRBJ2-1
CDR3: CASSFMTGSEQYF; DNA: TGTGCCAGCAGTTTCATGACAGGGTCCGAGCAGTACTTC; V: TRBV12-3/TRBV12-4; size: once; D: TRBD1; J: TRBJ2-7
CDR3: CASSYGREEVDTQYF; DNA: TGTGCCAGCAGTTACGGGCGGGAGGAGGTAGATACGCAGTATTTT; V: TRBV6-5; size: -; D: TRBD2; J: TRBJ2-3
CDR3: CASKRGTDEKLFF; DNA: TGTGCCAGCAAAAGGGGAACGGATGAAAAACTGTTTTTT; V: TRBV2; size: few; D: -; J: TRBJ1-4
CDR3: CASSLGSGASNEQFF; DNA: TGTGCCAGCAGCTTAGGATCTGGGGCAAGCAATGAGCAGTTCTTC; V: TRBV7-9; size: -; D: -; J: TRBJ2-1
CDR3: CASSWAGSYEQYF; DNA: TGTGCCAGCAGTTGGGCAGGCAGCTACGAGCAGTACTTC; V: TRBV27; size: -; D: -; J: TRBJ2-7
CDR3: CVSSGQGAKQPQHF; DNA: TGTGTCAGTAGTGGGCAGGGGGCGAAACAGCCCCAGCATTTT; V: TRBV19; size: -; D: TRBD1; J: TRBJ1-5
CDR3: CATGDGAVPYEQYF; DNA: TGTGCCACGGGGGACGGTGCGGTCCCCTACGAGCAGTACTTC; V: TRBV10-3; size: -; D: -; J: TRBJ2-7
CDR3: CAIGTGNQPQHF; DNA: TGTGCCATTGGGACAGGCAATCAGCCCCAGCATTTT; V: TRBV10-3; size: -; D: TRBD1; J: TRBJ1-5
CDR3: CASSQGIKPGGRTDTQYF; DNA: TGTGCCAGCAGCCAAGGAATCAAGCCGGGGGGCCGCACAGATACGCAGTATTTT; V: TRBV3-1/TRBV3-2; size: once; D: -; J: TRBJ2-3
CDR3: CASRDLAGRTGELFF; DNA: TGCGCCAGCAGGGACCTAGCGGGACGCACCGGGGAGCTGTTTTTT; V: TRBV5-1; size: -; D: TRBD2; J: TRBJ2-2
CDR3: CAISSVGGSSTDTQYF; DNA: TGTGCCATCAGTTCAGTTGGCGGGAGTAGCACAGATACGCAGTATTTT; V: TRBV10-3; size: -; D: TRBD2; J: TRBJ2-3
CDR3: CASMVGLQSNQPQHF; DNA: TGTGCCAGCATGGTGGGACTCCAGAGCAATCAGCCCCAGCATTTT; V: TRBV6-5; size: -; D: -; J: TRBJ1-5
CDR3: CASSLRQGGMNTEAFF; DNA: TGCGCCAGCAGCTTGAGGCAAGGCGGTATGAACACTGAAGCTTTCTTT; V: TRBV5-1; size: -; D: -; J: TRBJ1-1
CDR3: CASRWDRVNQPQHF; DNA: TGTGCCAGCAGGTGGGACAGGGTAAATCAGCCCCAGCATTTT; V: TRBV6-5; size: -; D: TRBD1; J: TRBJ1-5
CDR3: CASSIRGSGNTIYF; DNA: TGTGCCAGTAGTATCCGCGGCTCTGGAAACACCATATATTTT; V: TRBV19; size: -; D: -; J: TRBJ1-3
CDR3: CAIARDSYGYTF; DNA: TGTGCCATCGCCCGGGACAGCTATGGCTACACCTTC; V: TRBV10-3; size: -; D: TRBD1; J: TRBJ1-2
CDR3: CASILAGSETQYF; DNA: TGTGCCAGCATACTAGCGGGATCGGAGACCCAGTACTTC; V: TRBV2; size: -; D: TRBD2; J: TRBJ2-5
CDR3: CASSPDGLADTSYEQYF; DNA: TGTGCCAGCAGCCCCGACGGGCTAGCGGACACCTCCTACGAGCAGTACTTC; V: TRBV7-6; size: -; D: TRBD2; J: TRBJ2-7
CDR3: CASSQDHGGELDNEQFF; DNA: TGTGCCAGCAGCCAAGATCACGGCGGGGAGCTCGACAATGAGCAGTTCTTC; V: TRBV14; size: -; D: -; J: TRBJ2-1
CDR3: CASSPRGQGYNSPLHF; DNA: TGTGCCAGCTCACCGAGGGGACAGGGCTATAATTCACCCCTCCACTTT; V: TRBV18; size: -; D: TRBD1; J: TRBJ1-6
CDR3: CSASRPGGGYNPGLGYTF; DNA: TGCAGTGCTAGTAGGCCCGGTGGAGGCTACAACCCCGGACTTGGCTACACCTTC; V: TRBV20-1; size: -; D: -; J: TRBJ1-2
CDR3: CASSPPSLEEEKLFF; DNA: TGCGCCAGCAGCCCCCCCAGTCTTGAGGAGGAAAAACTGTTTTTT; V: TRBV4-1; size: -; D: -; J: TRBJ1-4
CDR3: CATSRGDLGEKLFF; DNA: TGTGCCACCTCCAGGGGGGATTTGGGTGAAAAACTGTTTTTT; V: TRBV28; size: -; D: TRBD1; J: TRBJ1-4
CDR3: CASIPLGGGLDEQYF; DNA: TGTGCCAGCATTCCCCTGGGGGGAGGCCTTGACGAGCAGTACTTC; V: TRBV28; size: -; D: -; J: TRBJ2-7
CDR3: CASSLAGGVNTEAFF; DNA: TGTGCCAGCAGCTTAGCGGGAGGGGTGAACACTGAAGCTTTCTTT; V: TRBV7-8; size: -; D: -; J: TRBJ1-1
CDR3: CATAQQGRGYTF; DNA: TGTGCCACGGCCCAACAGGGAAGGGGCTACACCTTC; V: TRBV19; size: -; D: -; J: TRBJ1-2
CDR3: CASSQQVSYEQYF; DNA: TGTGCCAGCAGCCAACAGGTCTCCTACGAGCAGTACTTC; V: TRBV3-1/TRBV3-2; size: -; D: -; J: TRBJ2-7
CDR3: CASSLELGGNNSPLHF; DNA: TGCGCCAGCAGCTTGGAGTTGGGGGGAAATAATTCACCCCTCCACTTT; V: TRBV5-1; size: -; D: -; J: TRBJ1-6
CDR3: CASSEAGQVTYEQYF; DNA: TGTGCCAGCAGTGAAGCGGGACAGGTCACCTACGAGCAGTACTTC; V: TRBV6-1; size: -; D: TRBD1; J: TRBJ2-7
CDR3: CASGWGTGGSNEQFF; DNA: TGTGCTAGTGGTTGGGGGACAGGGGGCTCCAATGAGCAGTTCTTC; V: TRBV12-5; size: few; D: TRBD1; J: TRBJ2-1
CDR3: CASSQTGQGAMNTEAFF; DNA: TGTGCCAGCAGCCAGACCGGACAGGGGGCTATGAACACTGAAGCTTTCTTT; V: TRBV7-9; size: -; D: TRBD1; J: TRBJ1-1
CDR3: CASSLGLGTGVVDEQFF; DNA: TGCGCCAGCAGCTTAGGTCTTGGTACAGGGGTTGTGGATGAGCAGTTCTTC; V: TRBV5-1; size: -; D: TRBD1; J: TRBJ2-1
CDR3: CASSLGTSGYEQYF; DNA: TGTGCCAGCAGTCTAGGGACTAGCGGGTACGAGCAGTACTTC; V: TRBV25-1; size: -; D: TRBD2; J: TRBJ2-7
CDR3: CASSKTGNEQFF; DNA: TGTGCCAGTAGCAAGACGGGCAATGAGCAGTTCTTC; V: TRBV19; size: -; D: -; J: TRBJ2-1
CDR3: CASSIMRAGGDEQYF; DNA: TGTGCCAGTAGTATAATGCGAGCGGGAGGGGACGAGCAGTACTTC; V: TRBV19; size: -; D: TRBD2; J: TRBJ2-7
CDR3: CASSLEGAPYEQYF; DNA: TGCGCCAGCAGCTTGGAGGGGGCGCCCTACGAGCAGTACTTC; V: TRBV5-1; size: -; D: TRBD1; J: TRBJ2-7
CDR3: CASSVDTSGKVQYF; DNA: TGTGCCAGCAGCGTAGATACTAGCGGGAAAGTGCAGTACTTC; V: TRBV9; size: few; D: TRBD2; J: TRBJ2-7
CDR3: CASGSGGIRGGEQYF; DNA: TGTGCCAGCGGAAGCGGCGGGATCCGCGGGGGCGAGCAGTACTTC; V: TRBV28; size: -; D: TRBD2; J: TRBJ2-7
CDR3: CASSYEETGAGNTIYF; DNA: TGTGCCAGCAGTTATGAAGAGACAGGGGCTGGAAACACCATATATTTT; V: TRBV28; size: -; D: TRBD1; J: TRBJ1-3
CDR3: CASSTPDRGTNSPLHF; DNA: TGTGCCAGCAGTACCCCGGACAGGGGTACGAATTCACCCCTCCACTTT; V: TRBV28; size: -; D: TRBD1; J: TRBJ1-6
CDR3: CANLQATGYSYNSPLHF; DNA: TGCGCCAACCTTCAAGCTACAGGTTATTCCTATAATTCACCCCTCCACTTT; V: TRBV10-1; size: -; D: -; J: TRBJ1-6
CDR3: CASSIVGQDFNYGYTF; DNA: TGTGCCAGTAGTATTGTGGGACAGGATTTTAACTATGGCTACACCTTC; V: TRBV19; size: -; D: TRBD1; J: TRBJ1-2
CDR3: CAISESTSGTGEQFF; DNA: TGTGCCATCAGTGAGTCTACTAGCGGGACGGGTGAGCAGTTCTTC; V: TRBV10-3; size: -; D: TRBD2; J: TRBJ2-1
CDR3: CASSMGQAMGGYTF; DNA: TGTGCCAGTAGTATGGGACAGGCTATGGGGGGCTACACCTTC; V: TRBV19; size: -; D: TRBD1; J: TRBJ1-2
CDR3: CASSLLGLEQYF; DNA: TGTGCCAGCAGTTTATTGGGCCTCGAGCAGTACTTC; V: TRBV12-3/TRBV12-4; size: -; D: -; J: TRBJ2-7
CDR3: CASSLGQGNYEQYF; DNA: TGTGCCAGCAGCTTAGGACAGGGCAACTACGAGCAGTACTTC; V: TRBV5-4; size: -; D: TRBD1; J: TRBJ2-7
CDR3: CASSLWEGLPETQYF; DNA: TGTGCCAGCAGTTTGTGGGAGGGCCTCCCCGAGACCCAGTACTTC; V: TRBV6-5; size: -; D: TRBD2; J: TRBJ2-5
CDR3: CASSISGTYEQYF; DNA: TGTGCCAGTAGTATCTCAGGAACCTACGAGCAGTACTTC; V: TRBV19; size: -; D: -; J: TRBJ2-7
CDR3: CSAVSSYEQYF; DNA: TGCAGTGCTGTGAGCTCCTACGAGCAGTACTTC; V: TRBV20-1; size: -; D: -; J: TRBJ2-7
CDR3: CASSPWTSGGQETQYF; DNA: TGTGCCAGCAGCCCGTGGACTAGCGGGGGACAAGAGACCCAGTACTTC; V: TRBV4-2; size: -; D: TRBD2; J: TRBJ2-5
CDR3: CASGQKSPTVNTEAFF; DNA: TGTGCCAGCGGGCAGAAGTCCCCCACTGTGAACACTGAAGCTTTCTTT; V: TRBV28; size: -; D: -; J: TRBJ1-1
CDR3: CASSIAGTGELFF; DNA: TGTGCCAGTAGTATAGCGGGGACCGGGGAGCTGTTTTTT; V: TRBV19; size: -; D: -; J: TRBJ2-2
CDR3: CSVLTVRTEAFF; DNA: TGCAGCGTACTGACAGTAAGGACTGAAGCTTTCTTT; V: TRBV29-1; size: -; D: -; J: TRBJ1-1
CDR3: CAISERDRGGYTF; DNA: TGTGCCATCAGTGAAAGGGATAGGGGTGGCTACACCTTC; V: TRBV10-3; size: once; D: -; J: TRBJ1-2